This is a list of T cell receptor beta chains from one sample in a study of blood T cell repertoires in COVID-19. Some clones are missing from TCRdb's copy, which holds only in-frame ones; the method was immunoSEQ multiplex PCR. This table has over 450,000 clones, roughly 89% appearing once. Sequencing was carried out using peripheral blood. The receptors here all came from a woman in her 50s with COVID-19, enrolled during active disease. CDR3s include the opening cysteine and the closing phenylalanine or tryptophan. D genes are given only for firm matches.

v_call: TRBV14
cdr3_length: 14
d_call: -
cdr3_aa: CASSQAGFLNIQYF

v_call: TRBV7-6
cdr3_length: 17
d_call: -
cdr3_aa: CASSFSAGVATNEKLFF

v_call: TRBV9
cdr3_length: 19
d_call: TRBD2
cdr3_aa: CASSGGLAGGRSSYNEQFF

v_call: TRBV6-1
cdr3_length: 17
d_call: -
cdr3_aa: CASSEPRTTTSTDTQYF

v_call: TRBV19
cdr3_length: 16
d_call: TRBD2
cdr3_aa: CASSTLAGGLTETQYF

v_call: TRBV7-9
cdr3_length: 12
d_call: TRBD1
cdr3_aa: CASSQGGNGYTF

v_call: TRBV5-4
cdr3_length: 15
d_call: TRBD2
cdr3_aa: CASSPAGGAYNEQFF

v_call: TRBV2
cdr3_length: 15
d_call: TRBD2
cdr3_aa: CASSLSGGRTSEQYF

v_call: TRBV30
cdr3_length: 13
d_call: -
cdr3_aa: CAWRILGVGGYTF

v_call: TRBV2
cdr3_length: 14
d_call: -
cdr3_aa: CASSPTLGGRRAFF

v_call: TRBV30
cdr3_length: 15
d_call: -
cdr3_aa: CAWSLQGLFAQPQHF

v_call: TRBV15
cdr3_length: 17
d_call: -
cdr3_aa: CATSRGRGNRGLTEAFF

v_call: TRBV18
cdr3_length: 15
d_call: TRBD1
cdr3_aa: CASSPGTGSRMGAFF

v_call: TRBV11-2
cdr3_length: 15
d_call: TRBD1
cdr3_aa: CASSPLTGANTEAFF

v_call: TRBV12-3/TRBV12-4
cdr3_length: 13
d_call: -
cdr3_aa: CASSLGHADTQYF

v_call: TRBV5-1
cdr3_length: 16
d_call: -
cdr3_aa: CASSLEGSSITDTQYF

v_call: TRBV6-6
cdr3_length: 15
d_call: -
cdr3_aa: CASSYEGAANEKLFF

v_call: TRBV12-3/TRBV12-4
cdr3_length: 13
d_call: -
cdr3_aa: CASSLEGDYGYTF

v_call: TRBV15
cdr3_length: 12
d_call: -
cdr3_aa: CATSTGRYEQYF

v_call: TRBV6-5
cdr3_length: 14
d_call: -
cdr3_aa: CATLQRTVRYEQYF

v_call: TRBV6-5
cdr3_length: 14
d_call: -
cdr3_aa: CASRSVGALNGYTF

v_call: TRBV27
cdr3_length: 17
d_call: TRBD1
cdr3_aa: CASSFRQGPFLSYGYTF

v_call: TRBV6-5
cdr3_length: 11
d_call: -
cdr3_aa: CASSPGYGYTF

v_call: TRBV7-8
cdr3_length: 15
d_call: -
cdr3_aa: CASSSDLTANYGYTF

v_call: TRBV6-2/TRBV6-3
cdr3_length: 14
d_call: TRBD2
cdr3_aa: CASSWSGGVDTQYF

v_call: TRBV3-1/TRBV3-2
cdr3_length: 15
d_call: -
cdr3_aa: CASSQAPPAGTEAFF

v_call: TRBV3-1/TRBV3-2
cdr3_length: 14
d_call: -
cdr3_aa: CASSQAAADRIQYF

v_call: TRBV23-1
cdr3_length: 18
d_call: TRBD1
cdr3_aa: CASSQWLEGTDVNYGYTF

v_call: TRBV7-9
cdr3_length: 13
d_call: TRBD1
cdr3_aa: CASSATGGGGYTF

v_call: TRBV9
cdr3_length: 14
d_call: -
cdr3_aa: CASSLQTTADTQYF

v_call: TRBV28
cdr3_length: 14
d_call: TRBD1
cdr3_aa: CASSFLGQGNGYTF

v_call: TRBV5-1
cdr3_length: 16
d_call: TRBD2
cdr3_aa: CASSLRVAGPQETQYF

v_call: TRBV3-1/TRBV3-2
cdr3_length: 16
d_call: -
cdr3_aa: CASSPLPGQINSPLHF

v_call: TRBV11-3
cdr3_length: 16
d_call: TRBD2
cdr3_aa: CASSLESLAGDNEQFF

v_call: TRBV18
cdr3_length: 17
d_call: TRBD1
cdr3_aa: CASFRGPTIGANYGYTF

v_call: TRBV7-9
cdr3_length: 14
d_call: -
cdr3_aa: CASSHTSKEAEAFF

v_call: TRBV4-2
cdr3_length: 14
d_call: -
cdr3_aa: CASSQGRGNTEAFF

v_call: TRBV29-1
cdr3_length: 13
d_call: -
cdr3_aa: CSVQTVMNTEAFF

v_call: TRBV5-5
cdr3_length: 17
d_call: -
cdr3_aa: CASSLGLGQGIPYEQYF

v_call: TRBV12-3/TRBV12-4
cdr3_length: 11
d_call: -
cdr3_aa: CASGTSVRQHF

v_call: TRBV9
cdr3_length: 13
d_call: -
cdr3_aa: CASGQSSPYEQYF

v_call: TRBV18
cdr3_length: 15
d_call: TRBD1
cdr3_aa: CASSPDRRQGTEAFF

v_call: TRBV28
cdr3_length: 12
d_call: TRBD1
cdr3_aa: CASRTGQEGYTF

v_call: TRBV3-1/TRBV3-2
cdr3_length: 12
d_call: -
cdr3_aa: CASSIRDRRAFF

v_call: TRBV28
cdr3_length: 15
d_call: TRBD2
cdr3_aa: CASSLGGGAYETQYF

v_call: TRBV27
cdr3_length: 14
d_call: -
cdr3_aa: CASSLFIGANVLTF

v_call: TRBV4-2
cdr3_length: 15
d_call: -
cdr3_aa: CASSQGGRGVYEQYF

v_call: TRBV24-1
cdr3_length: 12
d_call: -
cdr3_aa: CATSDPTGTQNF

v_call: TRBV6-5
cdr3_length: 15
d_call: -
cdr3_aa: CASRRTDSNTGELFF

v_call: TRBV10-1
cdr3_length: 13
d_call: -
cdr3_aa: CASSADRRNGYTF

v_call: TRBV11-2
cdr3_length: 17
d_call: -
cdr3_aa: CASSLGDFALGNSPLHF

v_call: TRBV27
cdr3_length: 15
d_call: -
cdr3_aa: CASSPTGGAYNEQFF

v_call: TRBV7-6
cdr3_length: 12
d_call: -
cdr3_aa: CASSLFGQPQHF

v_call: TRBV9
cdr3_length: 15
d_call: -
cdr3_aa: CASSPEGGSSYGYTF

v_call: TRBV28
cdr3_length: 14
d_call: -
cdr3_aa: CASSIRWGHYGYTF

v_call: TRBV4-1
cdr3_length: 16
d_call: -
cdr3_aa: CASSQVGRSGNSPLHF

v_call: TRBV11-3
cdr3_length: 15
d_call: -
cdr3_aa: CASSRGASSGNTIYF

v_call: TRBV9
cdr3_length: 15
d_call: -
cdr3_aa: CASSVAQGPGYGYTF

v_call: TRBV3-1/TRBV3-2
cdr3_length: 16
d_call: -
cdr3_aa: CASSPFGGVGRTEAFF